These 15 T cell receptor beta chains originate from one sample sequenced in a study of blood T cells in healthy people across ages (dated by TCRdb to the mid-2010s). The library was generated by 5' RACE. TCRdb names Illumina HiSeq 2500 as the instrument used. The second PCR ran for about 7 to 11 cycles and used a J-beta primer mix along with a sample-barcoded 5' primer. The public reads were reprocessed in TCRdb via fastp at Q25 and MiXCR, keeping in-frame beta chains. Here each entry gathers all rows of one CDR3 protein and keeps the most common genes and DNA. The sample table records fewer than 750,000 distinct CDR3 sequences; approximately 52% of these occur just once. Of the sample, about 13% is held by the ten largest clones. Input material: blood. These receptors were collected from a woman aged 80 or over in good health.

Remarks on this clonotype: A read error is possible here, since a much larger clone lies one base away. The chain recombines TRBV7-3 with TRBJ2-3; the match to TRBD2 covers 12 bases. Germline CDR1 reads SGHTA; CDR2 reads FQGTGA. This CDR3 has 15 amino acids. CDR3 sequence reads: CAGSPSGRALDTQYF. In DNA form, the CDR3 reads TGTGCCGGCAGCCCTAGCGGGAGGGCCCTTGATACGCAGTATTTT.

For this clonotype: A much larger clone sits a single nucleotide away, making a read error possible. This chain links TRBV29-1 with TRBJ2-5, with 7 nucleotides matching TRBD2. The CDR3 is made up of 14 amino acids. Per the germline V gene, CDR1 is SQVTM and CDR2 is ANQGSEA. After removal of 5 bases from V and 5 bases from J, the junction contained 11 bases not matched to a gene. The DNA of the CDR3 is TGCAGCGTTACGGCGGGAGCACCCTCGGAGACCCAGTACTTC. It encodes CSVTAGAPSETQYF.

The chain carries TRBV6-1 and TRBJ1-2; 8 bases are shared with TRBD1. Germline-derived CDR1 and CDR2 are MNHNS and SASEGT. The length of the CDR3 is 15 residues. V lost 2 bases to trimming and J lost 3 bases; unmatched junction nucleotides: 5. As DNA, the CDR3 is TGTGCCAGCAGTGAAACTGGACAGGGTCACTATGGCTACACCTTC. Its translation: CASSETGQGHYGYTF.

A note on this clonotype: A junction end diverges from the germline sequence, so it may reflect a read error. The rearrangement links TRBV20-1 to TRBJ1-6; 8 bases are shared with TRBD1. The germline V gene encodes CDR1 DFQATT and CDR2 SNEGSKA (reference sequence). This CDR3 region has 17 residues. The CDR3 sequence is CNARVAGGTAYNSPLHF. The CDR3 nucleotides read TGCAATGCTAGAGTGGCAGGGGGCACGGCCTATAATTCACCCCTCCACTTT.

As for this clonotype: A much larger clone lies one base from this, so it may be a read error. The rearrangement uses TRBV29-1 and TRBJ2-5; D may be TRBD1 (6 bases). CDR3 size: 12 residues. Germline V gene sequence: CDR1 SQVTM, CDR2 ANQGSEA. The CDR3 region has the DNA TGCTGCGCTACAGGGCGAGGAGAGACCCAGTACTTC. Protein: CCATGRGETQYF.

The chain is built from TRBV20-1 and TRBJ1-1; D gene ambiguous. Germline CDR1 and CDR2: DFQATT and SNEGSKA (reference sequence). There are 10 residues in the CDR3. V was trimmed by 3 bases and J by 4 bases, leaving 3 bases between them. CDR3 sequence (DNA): TGCAGTGCTAGTACCACTGAAGCTTTCTTT. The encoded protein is CSASTTEAFF.

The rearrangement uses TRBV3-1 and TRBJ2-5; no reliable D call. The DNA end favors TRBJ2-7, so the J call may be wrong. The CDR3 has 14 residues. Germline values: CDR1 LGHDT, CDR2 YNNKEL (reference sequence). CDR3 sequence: CASSQDLVSAEQYF. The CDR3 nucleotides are TGTGCCAGCAGCCAAGATCTCGTAAGCGCCGAGCAGTACTTC.

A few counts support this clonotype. DNA of the CDR3: TGCAGCGTCCGACAGGGACGTAACACTGAAGCTTTCTTT. Amino acids: CSVRQGRNTEAFF. The V call is TRBV29-1, the J call TRBJ1-1, with 7 bases identical to TRBD1. The CDR3 runs 13 residues. Looked up from germline, CDR1 is SQVTM and CDR2 is ANQGSEA. Trimming at V came to 6 bases and at J to 2 bases, leaving 6 bases not matched to a gene.

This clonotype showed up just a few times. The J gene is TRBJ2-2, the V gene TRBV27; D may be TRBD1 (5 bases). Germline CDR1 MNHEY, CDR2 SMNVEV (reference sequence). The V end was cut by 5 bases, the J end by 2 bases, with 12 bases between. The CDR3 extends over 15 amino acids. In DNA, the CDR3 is TGTGCCAGCAGTCCATGGGGCAGCAACACCGGGGAGCTGTTTTTT. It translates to CASSPWGSNTGELFF.

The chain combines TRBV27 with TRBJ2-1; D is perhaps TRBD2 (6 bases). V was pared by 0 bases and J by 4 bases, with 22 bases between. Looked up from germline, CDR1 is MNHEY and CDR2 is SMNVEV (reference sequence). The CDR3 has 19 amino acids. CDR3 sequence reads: CASSLSGRLGLASYNEQFF. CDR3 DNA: TGTGCCAGCAGTTTATCGGGGCGGCTCGGGCTAGCGTCTTACAATGAGCAGTTCTTC.

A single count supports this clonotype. CDR3 nucleotides: TGTGCCAGCAGGGTGACAGGGGCGGCCACAGATACGCAGTATTTT. Amino acid sequence: CASRVTGAATDTQYF. The rearrangement joins TRBV5-4 to TRBJ2-3; TRBD1 matches 8 bases. The J segment lost 2 bases and the V segment lost 5 bases, leaving 7 bases of the junction unmatched. This CDR3 is built from 15 residues. Looked up from germline, CDR1 is SGHNT and CDR2 is YYREEE (reference sequence).

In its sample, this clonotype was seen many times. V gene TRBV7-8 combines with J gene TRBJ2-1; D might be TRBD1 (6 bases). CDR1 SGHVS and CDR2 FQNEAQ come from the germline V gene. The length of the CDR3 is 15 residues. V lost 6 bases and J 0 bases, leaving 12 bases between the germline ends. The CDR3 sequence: CASRNRDSSYNEQFF. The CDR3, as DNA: TGTGCCAGCAGGAACAGGGATAGCTCCTACAATGAGCAGTTCTTC.

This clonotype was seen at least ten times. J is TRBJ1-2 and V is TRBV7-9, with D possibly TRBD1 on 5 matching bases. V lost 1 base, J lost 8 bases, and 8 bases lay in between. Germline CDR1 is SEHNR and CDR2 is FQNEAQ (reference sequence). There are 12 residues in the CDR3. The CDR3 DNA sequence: TGTGCCAGCAGCTTAGGACAGCGCGGCTACACCTTC. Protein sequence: CASSLGQRGYTF.

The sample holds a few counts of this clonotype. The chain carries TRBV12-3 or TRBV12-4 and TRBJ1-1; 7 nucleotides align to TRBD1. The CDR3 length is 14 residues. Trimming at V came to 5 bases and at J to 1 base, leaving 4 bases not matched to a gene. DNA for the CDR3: TGTGCCAGCAGTCCCAGGGGGGAGAACACTGAAGCTTTCTTT. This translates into CASSPRGENTEAFF.

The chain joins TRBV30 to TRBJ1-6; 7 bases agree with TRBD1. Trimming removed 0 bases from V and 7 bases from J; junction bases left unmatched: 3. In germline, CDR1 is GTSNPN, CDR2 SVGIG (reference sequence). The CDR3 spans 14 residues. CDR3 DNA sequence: TGTGCCTGGAGTGTGGGACAGAGAAATTCACCCCTCCACTTT. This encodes CAWSVGQRNSPLHF.